This record concerns one T cell receptor (beta chain) sequence. The CDR3 is 14 amino acids. V shed 5 bases and J 7 bases; nucleotides not matched to a gene: 6. Germline V gene sequence: CDR1 MNHNY, CDR2 SVGAGI (reference sequence). This sample stems from a study of blood T cell repertoires in COVID-19. Method: immunoSEQ multiplex PCR; TCRdb's copy keeps in-frame clones and lacks some. Among around 180,000 clones listed, around 90% were seen once. The sequence came from a man aged 55 to 70 with acute or convalescent COVID-19. This chain links TRBV6-6 with TRBJ1-4; 8 nucleotides align to TRBD1. The sample consisted of peripheral blood. The CDR3 here is CASSETGEGEKLFF. The DNA for the CDR3 is TGTGCCAGCAGTGAGACAGGGGAAGGTGAAAAACTGTTTTTT.